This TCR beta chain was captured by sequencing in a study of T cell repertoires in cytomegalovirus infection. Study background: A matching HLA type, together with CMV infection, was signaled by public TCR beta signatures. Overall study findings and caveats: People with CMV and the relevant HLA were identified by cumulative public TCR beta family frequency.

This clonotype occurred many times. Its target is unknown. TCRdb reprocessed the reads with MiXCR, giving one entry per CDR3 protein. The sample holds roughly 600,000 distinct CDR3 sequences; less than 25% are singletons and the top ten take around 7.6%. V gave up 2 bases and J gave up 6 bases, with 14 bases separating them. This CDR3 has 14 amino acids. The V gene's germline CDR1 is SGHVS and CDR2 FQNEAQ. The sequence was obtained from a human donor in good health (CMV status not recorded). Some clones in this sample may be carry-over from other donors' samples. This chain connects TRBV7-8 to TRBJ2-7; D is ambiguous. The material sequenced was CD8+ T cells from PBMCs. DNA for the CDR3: TGTGCCAGCAGCTTATTTGGCTCTTCGCTCGAGCAGTACTTC. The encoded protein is CASSLFGSSLEQYF.